This T cell receptor (beta chain) stems from a study of T cells in Graves' hyperthyroidism and ophthalmopathy. Study overall: Peripheral blood samples were taken at initial diagnosis, prior to any treatment.

RNA transcripts provided the source from which TCR beta CDR3 regions were amplified. HTBI primers drove first-round RT-PCR of the TCR CDR3. TCRdb analysed the multiplex PCR reads with MiXCR anew, one entry per CDR3 protein. Here the sample spans hundreds of thousands of distinct CDR3 sequences, about 20% being singletons. With regard to this clonotype: Its antigen is currently unknown.

Trimming cost V 4 bases and J 6 bases, with 13 bases left between them. In germline, CDR1 is SGHTA, CDR2 FQGTGA. The CDR3 contains 15 residues. Study results and caveats: A model of 13 V-J pairs discriminated ophthalmopathy from stable hyperthyroidism.

Not enrolled were patients with uncontrolled infection, other autoimmune disease, pregnancy or lactation. The material sequenced was blood. The chain recombines TRBV7-3 with TRBJ1-6, with a weak D call TRBD1 (5 bases). This receptor was obtained from a man aged 30-40 years with Graves' ophthalmopathy. CDR3 coding DNA: TGTGCCAGCAGCTCCACGGGGGGGAGTAATTCACCCCTCCACTTT. It codes for CASSSTGGSNSPLHF. Looking up the rest from reference TRBV7-3 and TRBJ1-6 gives the full variable domain: GAGVSQTPSNKVTEKGKYVELRCDPISGHTALYWYRQSLGQGPEFLIYFQGTGAADDSGLPNDRFFAVRPEGSVSTLKIQRTERGDSAVYLCASSSTGGSNSPLHFGNGTRLTVT.